Shown below are 12 T cell receptor beta chains from a single sample sequenced in a study of PD-1 blockade in classical Hodgkin lymphoma. The time point was: newly diagnosed, previously untreated cHL patient sample. TCRdb's copy holds only in-frame clones and misses some; the assay was immunoSEQ multiplex PCR. Among around 50,000 clones, roughly 93% were seen once, and the ten largest hold roughly 5.3%. The sample was peripheral blood mononuclear cells (PBMCs). The receptors stem from a human donor with classical Hodgkin lymphoma.

The V call is TRBV7-3, the J call TRBJ1-5; 7 bases map to TRBD1. Germline V CDR1 and CDR2: SGHTA, FQGTGA. V lost 5 bases and J lost 9; bases outside the gene matches: 7. This CDR3 comprises 13 residues. CDR3 sequence reads: CASSVRQGSPQHF. As DNA, the CDR3 is TGTGCCAGCAGCGTAAGACAGGGATCGCCCCAGCATTTT.

The count of this clone is one. V and J are TRBV18 and TRBJ2-7; D gene ambiguous. This CDR3 has 16 amino acids. Germline CDR1 is KGHSH and CDR2 is LQKENI. V lost 1 base and J lost 0, with 13 bases in between. The CDR3 sequence is CASSPREGSYSYEQYF. The CDR3 DNA reads TGTGCCAGCTCACCACGGGAAGGGTCATACTCCTACGAGCAGTACTTC.

The genes are TRBV5-1 and TRBJ1-5, with D possibly being TRBD1 (5 bases). V lost 1 base, J lost 2 bases, and 10 bases lay in between. Looked up from germline, CDR1 is SGHRS and CDR2 is YFSETQ. CDR3 length: 15 amino acids. CDR3 nucleotides: TGCGCCAGCAGCTTGTCAGCGGGGGGCAATCAGCCCCAGCATTTT. It specifies CASSLSAGGNQPQHF.

The chain employs TRBV19 and TRBJ2-3; 8 bases map to TRBD2. Germline V CDR1 and CDR2: LNHDA, SQIVND (reference sequence). The CDR3 has 14 residues. J gave up 0 bases and V 4 bases, and 0 bases lay outside the gene matches. CDR3 region: CASSRLASTDTQYF. In nucleotides, the CDR3 is TGTGCCAGTAGTAGACTAGCGAGCACAGATACGCAGTATTTT.

This clone was counted once. V is TRBV12-5 and J is TRBJ2-5, with a tentative D call TRBD2 (6 bases). The CDR3 is 14 amino acids. Germline CDR1 reads LGHNT; CDR2 reads FRNRAP. Trimming removed 6 bases at V and 2 bases at J, with 13 bases between. This CDR3 is CASGPPDYQETQYF. CDR3 coding DNA: TGTGCTAGTGGCCCGCCGGACTATCAAGAGACCCAGTACTTC.

Points on this clone: This sample also contains other DNA sequences that code for the same CDR3. The chain combines TRBV5-4 with TRBJ2-1, with 8 nucleotides matching TRBD1. With V trimmed by 0 bases and J by 8 bases, 4 bases remained unmatched. The CDR3 totals 14 residues. Per germline, CDR1 SGHNT and CDR2 YYREEE (reference sequence). CDR3 coding DNA: TGTGCCAGCAGCTTGGCCGGACAGGGTGATGAGCAGTTCTTC. Its protein product is CASSLAGQGDEQFF.

This chain connects TRBV19 to TRBJ1-1; TRBD1 agrees at 10 bases. The germline V gene encodes CDR1 LNHDA and CDR2 SQIVND (reference sequence). The CDR3 totals 16 residues. V was pared by 5 bases and J by 0 bases, with 6 bases of the junction left unmatched. CDR3 coding DNA: TGTGCCAGTAGTGTTTTGACAGGGGGCATGAACACTGAAGCTTTCTTT. Protein product: CASSVLTGGMNTEAFF.

The rearrangement links TRBV19 to TRBJ2-2, with TRBD2 identical over 9 bases. The ends lost 8 bases at V and 4 bases at J; junction bases unmatched: 17. Germline CDR1 reads LNHDA; CDR2 reads SQIVND (reference sequence). The CDR3 consists of 18 residues. The CDR3 DNA reads TGTGCCAGTGATCCTAGGGGTAGCGGGAGTGGAGGCACCGGGGAGCTGTTTTTT. Residues: CASDPRGSGSGGTGELFF.

This chain connects TRBV7-8 to TRBJ2-5; TRBD2 matches 14 bases. The better agreement between TRBJ2-7 and the DNA end casts doubt on the J call. Germline lookup yields CDR1 SGHVS and CDR2 FQNEAQ. The CDR3 has 19 residues. CDR3 coding DNA: TGTGCCAGCAGCTTAGGGACTAGCGGGAGGAACATAATATCCTACGAGCAGTACTTC. It yields the protein CASSLGTSGRNIISYEQYF.

DNA for the CDR3: TGTGCCATCAGCGGCCAGGGGTTAAACACTGAAGCTTTCTTT. Translated: CAISGQGLNTEAFF. The V and J genes are TRBV10-3 and TRBJ1-1; D possibly corresponds to TRBD1 (6 bases). V shed 6 bases and J shed 2 bases, with 13 bases lying between them. The CDR3 length is 14 residues. Germline loops: CDR1 ENHRY, CDR2 SYGVKD.

The chain joins TRBV27 to TRBJ2-1; D perhaps matches TRBD2 (6 bases). Deletions cut 6 bases from V and 0 bases from J, with 18 bases between. The CDR3 is 17 residues long. CDR1 is MNHEY and CDR2 is SMNVEV in the germline V gene (reference sequence). The DNA of the CDR3 is TGTGCCAGCAGCACTAACCTAGCGCCTAGCTCCTACAATGAGCAGTTCTTC. Its translation: CASSTNLAPSSYNEQFF.

The chain employs TRBV11-3 and TRBJ1-1, with no clear D. The V end lost 1 base, the J end lost 1 base, and 7 bases lay between the germline ends. CDR1 is SGHNT, CDR2 YENEEA, per germline. The CDR3 extends over 14 amino acids. CDR3 residues: CASSLGGKNTEAFF. CDR3 coding DNA: TGTGCCAGCAGCTTAGGTGGGAAGAACACTGAAGCTTTCTTT. Full variable domain (remainder filled in from reference TRBV11-3 and TRBJ1-1): EAGVVQSPRYKIIEKKQPVAFWCNPISGHNTLYWYLQNLGQGPELLIRYENEEAVDDSQLPKDRFSAERLKGVDSTLKIQPAELGDSAVYLCASSLGGKNTEAFFGQGTRLTVV.